Each of the 15 T cell receptor beta chains below was sequenced from the same sample in a study of monozygotic twins with inflammatory bowel disease. With the 5' RACE reads reprocessed, TCRdb shows one record per CDR3 protein and no DNA. Its listing shows about 160,000 distinct CDR3 sequences. The specimen was blood. The receptor source for this set is a human donor with ulcerative colitis or Crohn's disease, or a healthy co-twin of an affected twin (not recorded which).

The genes are TRBV9 and TRBJ2-7; TCRdb designates TRBD2, a call that cannot be tested without DNA. The CDR3 runs 14 residues. Looked up from germline, CDR1 is SGDLS and CDR2 is YYNGEE. Here the CDR3 reads CASSVVAGGYEQYF.

The chain uses TRBV7-2 and TRBJ2-7. The germline V gene encodes CDR1 SGHTA and CDR2 FQGNSA. The CDR3 has 17 amino acids. CDR3: CASSLAPLGRAPYEQYF.

The chain recombines TRBV7-2 with TRBJ2-5; with no DNA, the TCRdb D assignment of TRBD1 cannot be verified. CDR3 length equals 15 residues. Germline V gene lookup returns CDR1 SGHTA and CDR2 FQGNSA. The CDR3 protein is CASGTAQIGAGTQYF.

The chain is built from TRBV19 and TRBJ2-1; there is no DNA to check the TCRdb D call of TRBD2. The CDR3 contains 12 residues. Germline values: CDR1 LNHDA, CDR2 SQIVND (reference sequence). The chain's CDR3 is CAARDYHNEQFF. The full variable domain, its missing parts supplied by reference TRBV19 and TRBJ2-1, is DGGITQSPKYLFRKEGQNVTLSCEQNLNHDAMYWYRQDPGQGLRLIYYSQIVNDFQKGDIAEGYSVSREKKESFPLTVTSAQKNPTAFYLCAARDYHNEQFFGPGTRLTVL.

This chain links TRBV15 with TRBJ1-5; TCRdb calls TRBD1, which cannot be checked without DNA. The CDR3 sequence is 15 residues long. Germline values: CDR1 LNHNV, CDR2 YYDKDF (reference sequence). CDR3 in amino acids: CATSTQGWGNQPQHF.

The rearrangement joins TRBV20-1 to TRBJ1-1; TCRdb names TRBD1, which stays unverified in the absence of DNA. The length of the CDR3 is 14 residues. The germline V gene has CDR1 DFQATT and CDR2 SNEGSKA (reference sequence). CDR3 region: CSASGGGGISEAFF.

CDR3 sequence: CASSPTRLAVSYNEQFF. This chain uses TRBV5-1 with TRBJ2-1; TCRdb indicates TRBD2, and absent DNA this call remains unverified. This CDR3 is 17 amino acids long. The V gene's germline CDR1 is SGHRS and CDR2 YFSETQ. Drawing the rest from reference TRBV5-1 and TRBJ2-1, the complete variable domain is KAGVTQTPRYLIKTRGQQVTLSCSPISGHRSVSWYQQTPGQGLQFLFEYFSETQRNKGNFPGRFSGRQFSNSRSEMNVSTLELGDSALYLCASSPTRLAVSYNEQFFGPGTRLTVL.

The chain uses TRBV7-9 and TRBJ2-1. From germline, CDR1 is SEHNR and CDR2 FQNEAQ (reference sequence). The CDR3 runs 16 residues. CDR3: CASSPRGDSQANEQFF.

The chain has TRBV5-1 and TRBJ2-5; the TRBD1 assignment by TCRdb is unverifiable without DNA. CDR1 is SGHRS, CDR2 YFSETQ, per germline. CDR3 length: 14 residues. CDR3 protein: CASTADSDVETQYF.

The gene calls are TRBV28 and TRBJ1-4; with no DNA, the TCRdb D assignment of TRBD1 cannot be verified. Germline CDR1 MDHEN, CDR2 SYDVKM. This CDR3 is built from 14 residues. CDR3 residues: CASSLRGRGKKLFF.

The chain recombines TRBV11-2 with TRBJ1-5. The CDR3 sequence is 14 residues long. Germline V gene sequence: CDR1 SGHAT, CDR2 FQNNGV. The chain's CDR3 is CASSLGDSNQPQHF.

This rearrangement joins TRBV20-1 to TRBJ2-7; TCRdb names TRBD2, which stays unverified in the absence of DNA. Germline CDR1 reads DFQATT; CDR2 reads SNEGSKA (reference sequence). The CDR3 runs to 15 residues. CDR3 sequence: CSPQTLDRSSYEQYF.

The V and J genes are TRBV5-5 and TRBJ1-1. Germline V gives CDR1 SGHKS, CDR2 YYEKEE (reference sequence). The CDR3 sequence is 15 residues long. The CDR3 region is CASSLLLLGGTEAFF.

CDR3: CASSSPGTSGFTGELFF. The gene calls are TRBV7-2 and TRBJ2-2; the TRBD2 assignment by TCRdb is unverifiable without DNA. CDR1 is SGHTA, CDR2 FQGNSA, per germline. There are 17 residues in the CDR3.

The gene calls are TRBV9 and TRBJ2-1. The CDR3 totals 11 residues. Germline CDR1 and CDR2: SGDLS and YYNGEE. CDR3 in amino acids: CASSVYNEQFF.